This T cell receptor (beta chain) is drawn from a study of control samples from healthy donors and cancer patients. CDR3 length: 14 amino acids. V was cut by 6 bases and J by 6 bases, with 16 bases left in between. The germline CDR1 and CDR2 sequences are SGHTA and FQGNSA. Profiling relied on immunoSEQ multiplex PCR, and the TCRdb table lists in-frame clones only, not all of them. The sample has 150,000 or so clones; about 94% are singletons. Sequenced sample: blood. The receptor comes from a man aged 35-49 years in good health. The V call is TRBV7-2, the J call TRBJ2-3; D possibly corresponds to TRBD1 (7 bases). CDR3 DNA: TGTGCCAGCAGGGACCCCCCAGGGGGGGATACGCAGTATTTT. As protein: CASRDPPGGDTQYF.